The present entry profiles one TCR beta chain with its context. This clone was observed a handful of times. Its antigen is still unknown. Per-nucleotide qualities are absent, and no much larger clonotype sits a single base away. This specimen comes from a study of CD8+ T cells in alopecia areata (dated by TCRdb to between 2018 and 2020). About the study as a whole: Treated patients were enrolled in an open-label pilot trial of oral tofacitinib, 5 to 10 mg twice daily, for moderate-to-severe alopecia areata. Tofacitinib was given for 6 to 18 months, followed by 6 months of follow-up off drug to assess delayed response and recurrence. To study T cell clonal expansion in alopecia areata, the researchers applied high-throughput TCRbeta sequencing to both the C3H/HeJ mouse model and human patients. In humans, TCRbeta sequencing was performed on scalp tissue and on sorted CD4+ and CD8+ peripheral blood T cells from healthy controls and from patients with patchy or totalis/universalis alopecia areata. Biopsies were taken from tofacitinib-treated patients at baseline and again at 4 and 24 weeks into treatment, and several of those patients also had a later scalp biopsy. Scalp clonality was compared among normal scalp (n=4), patchy alopecia areata scalp (n=8), and alopecia totalis/universalis scalp (n=8). RNA was extracted with the PAXgene miRNA kit for fixed scalp, the miRNeasy kit for PBMCs, and the RNeasy kit for mouse skin. Amplification of TCRbeta CDR3 regions was done by immunoSEQ multiplex PCR using 35 Vbeta forward primers and 13 Jbeta reverse primers. General conclusions and limits of the study: Higher clonality and more expanded CD8+ clones were observed in lesional scalp than in normal scalp, particularly in alopecia totalis/universalis, a finding suggestive of antigenic drive. Unlike mouse skin, where gammadelta T cells dominate, normal human skin contains resident alphabeta T cells that get sequenced too, which complicates analysis of the scalp TCR repertoire. Shared TCR sequences between patients were less evident than in mice, which may be partly attributable to HLA diversity in the patient population.

Receptor libraries were prepared by the immunoSEQ multiplex PCR assay. RNA was extracted from all samples and reverse transcribed into cDNA as template for TCR sequencing. SuperScript III was used for first-strand cDNA synthesis, primed with a 2:1 mix of oligo-dT and random hexamers. A synthetic immune receptor repertoire was used to gauge amplification bias, and whatever bias remained was removed computationally. From the authors' description of their analysis: Raw reads were preprocessed to remove errors, and CDR3 was defined by IMGT conventions from the conserved cysteine to phenylalanine. Clonality was computed as 1 minus the Shannon entropy, with the entropy normalized by log2 of the number of productive unique TCRs. Whether scalp clones were CD4 or CD8 was inferred by matching scalp TCRbeta sequences against CD4 and CD8 repertoires sorted from blood. TCRdb provides this immuneACCESS table in a form limited to in-frame rearrangements. Some clones are lacking; in checked studies, under half of them reflect an unresolved V gene, and why the rest are absent is not known. V, J and clone size reflect that table, while D and trimming were determined from the DNA. The sample table contains 140,000 to 150,000 clones; only one count was recorded for 51% of them. The top ten clonotypes cover 0.95% to 1% of the sample.

Measured from the cysteine to the phenylalanine, the CDR3 is 16 residues long. Kept here is only the CDR3 DNA, which spans 48 bases and is read in frame from base 1. The meaning of the sample's time point label: baseline before oral tofacitinib. Lesional scalp punch biopsies and peripheral blood were obtained from alopecia areata patients. PBMCs were separated by density centrifugation and stained for CD3, CD4 and CD8, after which CD4+ and CD8+ T cells were sorted on a FACSAria. The clonotype originates from a human donor with alopecia areata. The material was CD4+ T cells sorted from blood, obtained at week 0. The receptor chain draws on TRBV21-1 and TRBJ2-3; TRBD2, as called in the table, went unchecked against the DNA. TRBV21-1 represents a pseudogene. The CDR3 has the sequence CASTPRGGLAQDTQYF. In nucleotide form, the sequence is TGTGCCAGCACCCCCCGGGGAGGACTAGCGCAAGATACGCAGTATTTT.